These 30 T cell receptor delta chains originate from one sample sequenced in a study of Vδ1+ human thymocytes. The antigens these receptors bind are not known. RNA was extracted from the cells and then reverse transcribed. Multiplex PCR used pooled V-gene forward primers and a constant-region reverse primer to amplify CDR3s. TCRdb made new clone calls on the multiplex PCR reads using CATT. The table records roughly 25,000 delta-chain clones, approximately 30% of them present only once. Whole-study findings and limits: In the thymus, TRG and TRD repertoires looked highly polyclonal with Gaussian CDR3 lengths.

Sequencing was performed on Vdelta1+ gamma-delta thymocytes from the thymus. The subset: FACS-sorted CD3+ TCRalphabeta- TCRVdelta1+ TCRVdelta2- thymocytes. The source of these receptors is a boy under three years old who had congenital heart surgery.

With regard to this clone: A much larger clone lies one base from this, so it may be a read error. This specimen includes other DNA sequences encoding the same CDR3. The chain combines TRDV1 with TRDJ1, with 10 bases that match TRDD3. The CDR3 loop spans 19 amino acids. CDR1 TSWWSYY and CDR2 QGS come from the germline V gene. The CDR3 DNA is TGTGCCCTTGGGCCCTCCCTACTCTGGGGGATAATGTACACCGATAAACTCATCTTT. This codes for CALGPSLLWGIMYTDKLIF.

Concerning this clone: A much larger clone differs from this one at a single base, so this may be a read error. The sample contains more than one DNA sequence encoding this CDR3. The chain recombines TRDV1 with TRDJ1; TRDD3 matches 8 bases. CDR3 size: 19 residues. Germline lookup yields CDR1 TSWWSYY and CDR2 QGS. CDR3 amino acids: CALGNSFRTGGPPTDKLIF. As DNA, the CDR3 is TGTGCCCTTGGGAATTCCTTTCGTACTGGGGGTCCCCCCACCGATAAACTCATCTTT.

This clone was seen a few times. The J gene is TRDJ1, the V gene TRDV1; no reliable D call. This CDR3 is 18 amino acids long. V was pared by 6 bases and J by 0 bases, with 23 bases between. The germline gives CDR1 TSWWSYY, CDR2 QGS. The CDR3 DNA is TGTGCTCTTGGTGGAACCCTATCAAGCGAGAAGTACACCGATAAACTCATCTTT. This translates into CALGGTLSSEKYTDKLIF.

A note on this clone: Relative to the germline gene, one junction end is altered; a read error may explain this. V gene TRDV1 combines with J gene TRDJ1; 8 bases agree with TRDD3. CDR1 and CDR2 (germline): TSWWSYY, QGS. The CDR3 is 21 amino acids. The CDR3 nucleotides are TGTGCTCCTGGGCCAACCTTCCGATTACTGGGGGTCCTGTGGGACACCGATAAACTCATCTTT. Its translation: CAPGPTFRLLGVLWDTDKLIF.

This chain connects TRDV1 to TRDJ1; TRDD3 aligns across 11 bases. Germline CDR1 reads TSWWSYY; CDR2 reads QGS. The V and J ends lost 1 base and 3 bases, in that order; junction bases with no gene match: 22. The CDR3 totals 22 residues. This CDR3 is CALGEPTISYIGGYAGPDKLIF. The CDR3 region has the DNA TGTGCTCTTGGGGAACCAACCATTTCCTATATTGGGGGATACGCGGGACCCGATAAACTCATCTTT.

Of note for this clone: This same CDR3 is encoded by further DNA sequences in the sample. V and J are TRDV1 and TRDJ1; weak D call: TRDD3 (5 bases). Trimming took off 1 base at V and 0 bases at J, with 21 bases between the two ends. This CDR3 is 19 amino acids long. Germline V gene sequence: CDR1 TSWWSYY, CDR2 QGS. DNA of the CDR3: TGTGCTCTTGGGGAACGGGTCTTTCGCCTGGGACCATACACCGATAAACTCATCTTT. This translates into CALGERVFRLGPYTDKLIF.

As regards this clone: Other DNA sequences in this specimen translate into the identical CDR3. This chain connects TRDV1 to TRDJ1; no reliable D call. The germline V gene has CDR1 TSWWSYY and CDR2 QGS. CDR3 length: 17 residues. Between the trimmed V and J ends, which lost 0 bases and 0 bases, there was a span of 14 bases. CDR3 amino acids: CALGELPLSSNTDKLIF. CDR3 nucleotide sequence: TGTGCTCTTGGGGAACTCCCTCTATCCTCGAACACCGATAAACTCATCTTT.

In this sample, this clone turned up a few times. The rearrangement joins TRDV1 to TRDJ1, with a weak D call TRDD3 (6 bases). The CDR3 runs 18 residues. Trimming took off 3 bases at V and 0 bases at J, with 20 bases between the two ends. Germline V gives CDR1 TSWWSYY, CDR2 QGS. CDR3 loop: CALGDHRGRGTYTDKLIF. The CDR3 DNA sequence: TGTGCTCTTGGGGACCACCGTGGTCGGGGGACGTACACCGATAAACTCATCTTT.

This clone was found a few times. This chain connects TRDV1 to TRDJ1; TRDD3 matches 7 bases. The trim removed 2 bases at V and 0 bases at J, leaving 12 bases unmatched. Germline V gives CDR1 TSWWSYY, CDR2 QGS. The CDR3 is 18 residues long. The DNA for the CDR3 is TGTGCTCTTGGGGAAAGTCGGGGGGATCTCCCCTACACCGATAAACTCATCTTT. Protein sequence: CALGESRGDLPYTDKLIF.

This clone appeared a few times. The chain combines TRDV1 with TRDJ1; D ambiguous. The CDR3 totals 15 residues. Germline lookup yields CDR1 TSWWSYY and CDR2 QGS. Trimming removed 4 bases from V and 0 bases from J, with 12 bases in between. The CDR3 reads CALGGSSRYTDKLIF. CDR3 nucleotide sequence: TGTGCTCTTGGGGGCTCTTCGAGATACACCGATAAACTCATCTTT.

The rearrangement uses TRDV1 and TRDJ1; 9 bases map to TRDD3. J was trimmed by 0 bases and V by 1 base; bases with no gene match: 24. CDR3 length equals 23 residues. Germline V gene data show CDR1 as TSWWSYY and CDR2 as QGS. In DNA form, the CDR3 reads TGTGCTCTTGGGGAACCTAGATCCTACTTGGAGGGGGATACAGGTAGCTACACCGATAAACTCATCTTT. Amino acids: CALGEPRSYLEGDTGSYTDKLIF.

This clone ranks as medium-sized. The chain combines TRDV2 with TRDJ3, with 10 nucleotides matching TRDD3. The CDR3 extends over 20 amino acids. Germline V lookup: CDR1 GEAIGNYY, CDR2 EKD. V shed 1 base and J 4 bases; nucleotides not matched to a gene: 12. In DNA form, the CDR3 reads TGTGCCTGTGACACGCCCACTGGGGGATTGATACTATGGGACACCCGACAGATGTTTTTC. Translation: CACDTPTGGLILWDTRQMFF.

The chain carries TRDV1 and TRDJ1, with 8 bases that match TRDD3. The CDR3 sequence is 21 residues long. CDR1 and CDR2 (germline): TSWWSYY, QGS. V shed 5 bases, J shed 0 bases, and the junction held 23 bases outside the gene matches. This chain's CDR3 is CALGSTPSDLLGGSYTDKLIF. The CDR3 nucleotides read TGTGCTCTTGGGTCCACGCCTTCTGACTTACTGGGGGGATCGTACACCGATAAACTCATCTTT.

The rearrangement uses TRDV1 and TRDJ1, with no clear D. The CDR3 runs to 15 residues. Germline lookup yields CDR1 TSWWSYY and CDR2 QGS. V was cut by 0 bases and J by 3 bases, with 11 bases left in between. CDR3 nucleotide sequence: TGTGCTCTTGGGGAACTAGTCTTTGAGTCCGATAAACTCATCTTT. Amino acid sequence: CALGELVFESDKLIF.

This chain uses TRDV1 with TRDJ1, with 8 bases aligning to TRDD3. The germline gives CDR1 TSWWSYY, CDR2 QGS. CDR3 length equals 23 residues. With 1 base clipped from V and 0 bases from J, the junction kept 25 bases outside the gene matches. The CDR3 spells CALGEPRALPTHWGLTYTDKLIF. The CDR3, as DNA: TGTGCTCTTGGGGAACCCAGGGCCCTCCCTACGCACTGGGGGCTAACGTACACCGATAAACTCATCTTT.

The chain couples TRDV1 to TRDJ1; maybe TRDD3 (6 bases). The CDR3 has 22 residues. Germline assignment: CDR1 TSWWSYY and CDR2 QGS. Trimming took 0 bases from V and 0 from J, leaving 29 bases between them. DNA for the CDR3: TGTGCTCTTGGGGAACTTGCCCCGAATCGCTGGGGACCAATACCCTACACCGATAAACTCATCTTT. Residues: CALGELAPNRWGPIPYTDKLIF.

The gene calls are TRDV1 and TRDJ1, with D perhaps TRDD3 (7 bases). V lost 1 base and J 1 base, leaving 25 bases between the germline ends. Germline V gives CDR1 TSWWSYY, CDR2 QGS. The CDR3 is 20 residues long. CDR3 sequence reads: CALGEQAFHPGDLGTDKLIF. CDR3 nucleotides: TGTGCTCTTGGGGAACAGGCCTTCCATCCGGGGGATTTAGGCACCGATAAACTCATCTTT.

With respect to this clone: It is likely a read error: a sequence one base away is far more abundant. The sample contains more than one DNA sequence encoding this CDR3. The chain uses TRDV2 and TRDJ1; TRDD2 aligns across 8 bases. The length of the CDR3 is 14 residues. Trimming took 3 bases from V and 10 from J; bases not matched to a gene: 12. Germline V gene sequence: CDR1 GEAIGNYY, CDR2 EKD. The CDR3 coding sequence is TGTGCCTGTGACCGACCGCTTCCTACCGTTATACTCATCTTT. Translating it yields CACDRPLPTVILIF.

The chain is built from TRDV1 and TRDJ1; D is ambiguous. The V end lost 0 bases, the J end lost 1 base, and 15 bases lay between the germline ends. CDR1 and CDR2 from the germline V gene are TSWWSYY and QGS. This CDR3 region has 17 residues. The CDR3 spells CALGELVKRVSTDKLIF. Here the CDR3 DNA reads TGTGCTCTTGGGGAACTGGTGAAAAGAGTGAGCACCGATAAACTCATCTTT.

This clone was detected only once. The same CDR3 can be traced to other DNA sequences in this sample. The chain couples TRDV1 to TRDJ1; D call uncertain. The germline V gene has CDR1 TSWWSYY and CDR2 QGS. CDR3 length equals 16 residues. The ends were cut back, 1 base at V and 3 bases at J, with 15 bases in the middle. DNA of the CDR3: TGTGCTCTTGGGGAACGAGGAGGTACAGAGGCCGATAAACTCATCTTT. This encodes CALGERGGTEADKLIF.

This clone occurred many times. The chain recombines TRDV1 with TRDJ1; TRDD2 might be the D (5 bases). The CDR3 has 12 amino acids. Trimming cost V 9 bases and J 7 bases, with 15 bases left between them. Germline V gives CDR1 TSWWSYY, CDR2 QGS. The chain's CDR3 is CALGFSFGKLIF. The DNA for the CDR3 is TGTGCTCTCGGTTTTTCCTTCGGTAAACTCATCTTT.

For this clone: Other nucleotide sequences from this sample produce the same CDR3. The V and J genes are TRDV1 and TRDJ1; D may match TRDD2 or TRDD3 (5 bases each). The CDR3 totals 24 residues. Germline-derived CDR1 and CDR2 are TSWWSYY and QGS. V lost 1 base and J 0 bases, leaving 36 bases between the germline ends. In nucleotides, the CDR3 is TGTGCTCTTGGGGAACGCGCGTCTTGGGTCCTAAGAATTAAGGGGACCAGCTACACCGATAAACTCATCTTT. It is translated as CALGERASWVLRIKGTSYTDKLIF.

By share, this clone counts as medium-sized. The genes are TRDV1 and TRDJ1; D uncertain. This CDR3 region has 18 residues. The germline V gene has CDR1 TSWWSYY and CDR2 QGS. V lost 0 bases and J lost 0, with 17 bases in between. Written as DNA, the CDR3 is TGTGCTCTTGGGGAACTACCCCCGTCCCTAATGTACACCGATAAACTCATCTTT. Translation: CALGELPPSLMYTDKLIF.

To note about this clone: A much larger clone lies one base from this, so it may be a read error. The chain couples TRDV2 to TRDJ4, with 8 bases fitting TRDD3. Trimming cost V 5 bases and J 2 bases; bases outside gene matches: 6. The CDR3 consists of 13 residues. Germline CDR1 GEAIGNYY, CDR2 EKD. CDR3 amino acids: CACAAYWGRPLIF. The CDR3 coding sequence is TGTGCCTGTGCAGCGTACTGGGGGAGACCCCTGATCTTT.

This clone showed up just a few times. In the same sample, other DNA sequences code for this CDR3. This sequence joins TRDV1 and TRDJ1; 7 nucleotides line up with TRDD3. Germline trimming cut 1 base from V and 0 bases from J; bases unmatched to any gene: 23. The CDR3 covers 22 residues. Per the germline V gene, CDR1 is TSWWSYY and CDR2 is QGS. DNA for the CDR3: TGTGCTCTTGGGGAACATGAGCGGGTCTGGGGGCCCTCACCCTTGTACACCGATAAACTCATCTTT. This sequence encodes CALGEHERVWGPSPLYTDKLIF.

With regard to this clone: One end of the junction does not line up with germline, which may come from a read error. The chain combines TRDV1 with TRDJ1; D not certain. Germline CDR1 TSWWSYY, CDR2 QGS. CDR3 length: 15 residues. The CDR3 DNA reads TGTGCTCTTGGGGAACTACCCCTGCCGGGCGATAAACCCATCTTT. Translated, it gives CALGELPLPGDKPIF.

On this clone: A much larger clone differs by one base, so this may be a read error. Other DNA sequences in the sample encode the same CDR3. The rearrangement links TRDV1 to TRDJ1, with 9 bases matching TRDD3. CDR1 is TSWWSYY, CDR2 QGS, per germline. Trimming took 1 base from V and 5 from J; bases not matched to a gene: 23. The CDR3 has 21 residues. Here the CDR3 reads CALGEHPFLHRGYASTDKLIF. The CDR3 region has the DNA TGTGCTCTTGGGGAACACCCCTTCCTTCACCGGGGATACGCTAGCACTGATAAACTCATCTTT.

This clone was seen a handful of times. The rearrangement uses TRDV1 and TRDJ1, with D tentatively TRDD3 (7 bases). The germline CDR1 and CDR2 sequences are TSWWSYY and QGS. The V and J ends lost 0 bases and 0 bases respectively, with 44 bases between them. The CDR3 is made up of 27 amino acids. The CDR3 region has the DNA TGTGCTCTTGGGGAACTAAGCGTTCAGGGAATCCTACCGTGGATACGCCGGCGTCACAATTACACCGATAAACTCATCTTT. Amino acid sequence: CALGELSVQGILPWIRRRHNYTDKLIF.

Comments on this clone: Other DNA sequences in this specimen translate into the identical CDR3. The rearrangement joins TRDV1 to TRDJ1; perhaps TRDD3 as D (6 bases). The CDR3 has 26 amino acids. V was clipped by 2 bases and J by 1 base, with 44 bases between them. Germline loops: CDR1 TSWWSYY, CDR2 QGS. CDR3 protein: CALGERSYSHPLPTFTWGSSTDKLIF. In nucleotides, the CDR3 is TGTGCTCTTGGGGAAAGGTCGTATTCTCACCCACTTCCAACGTTTACTTGGGGGTCCAGCACCGATAAACTCATCTTT.

On this clone: Just one base apart from a much larger clone, this may be a read error. The chain recombines TRDV2 with TRDJ3, with 10 bases that match TRDD3. Germline V gene data show CDR1 as GEAIGNYY and CDR2 as EKD. The CDR3 has 20 residues. The CDR3 region has the DNA TGTGCCCGTGACACCGGTGTACTGGGGGATCCGCCCTGGGACACCCGACAGATGTTTTTC. This sequence encodes CARDTGVLGDPPWDTRQMFF.